This T cell receptor beta chain was obtained from a study of T cell changes during pregnancy in multiple sclerosis. TCRdb's copy holds only in-frame clones and misses some; the assay was immunoSEQ multiplex PCR. The sample holds some 40,000 clones, 90% seen once. Trimming took 0 bases from V and 2 from J, leaving 11 bases between them. Looked up from germline, CDR1 is LGHNA and CDR2 is YSLEER. This CDR3 region has 16 residues. This chain connects TRBV4-3 to TRBJ2-1; tentatively, D is TRBD1 (5 bases). This sequence was found in a female donor with multiple sclerosis, enrolled in a pregnancy study. The sample consisted of CD4+ T cells from peripheral blood mononuclear cells, taken in the second trimester of pregnancy. The CDR3 loop reads CASSQESSRAYNEQFF. The CDR3 region has the DNA TGCGCCAGCAGCCAAGAGTCTTCCAGGGCCTACAATGAGCAGTTCTTC.